A single T cell receptor (beta chain) is shown here with its context. This specimen belongs to a study of OX40 agonist ivuxolimab in advanced cancers. V was shortened by 5 bases and J by 0 bases, with 14 bases between the two germline ends. There are 16 residues in the CDR3. Germline loops: CDR1 MDHEN, CDR2 SYDVKM. Profiled with immunoSEQ multiplex PCR; TCRdb holds only in-frame clones, not every one. The sample carries tens of thousands of clones, roughly 90% recorded once. The rearrangement uses TRBV28 and TRBJ1-3, with D possibly being TRBD1 (5 bases). The sequencing used CD4+ or CD8+ T cells sorted from blood, collected in a trial of the OX40 agonist ivuxolimab. The receptor was derived from an adult with an advanced solid tumor such as melanoma, head and neck, liver or kidney cancer. The CDR3 region is CASSRDPSASGNTIYF. CDR3 coding DNA: TGTGCCAGCAGTCGGGACCCGAGTGCCTCTGGAAACACCATATATTTT. The full variable domain, its missing parts supplied by reference TRBV28 and TRBJ1-3, is DVKVTQSSRYLVKRTGEKVFLECVQDMDHENMFWYRQDPGLGLRLIYFSYDVKMKEKGDIPEGYSVSREKKERFSLILESASTNQTSMYLCASSRDPSASGNTIYFGEGSWLTVV.